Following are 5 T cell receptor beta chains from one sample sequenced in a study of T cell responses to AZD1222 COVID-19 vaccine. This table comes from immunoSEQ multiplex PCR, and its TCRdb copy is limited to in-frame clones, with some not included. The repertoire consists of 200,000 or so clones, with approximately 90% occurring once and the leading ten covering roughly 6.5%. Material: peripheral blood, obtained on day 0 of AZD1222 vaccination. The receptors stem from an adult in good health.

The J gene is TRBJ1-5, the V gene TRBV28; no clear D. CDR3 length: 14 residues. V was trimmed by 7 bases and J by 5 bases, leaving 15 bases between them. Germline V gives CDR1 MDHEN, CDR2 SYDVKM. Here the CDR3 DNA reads TGTGCCAGCAATCCGAGGGAGGTTTATCAGCCCCAGCATTTT. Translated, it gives CASNPREVYQPQHF.

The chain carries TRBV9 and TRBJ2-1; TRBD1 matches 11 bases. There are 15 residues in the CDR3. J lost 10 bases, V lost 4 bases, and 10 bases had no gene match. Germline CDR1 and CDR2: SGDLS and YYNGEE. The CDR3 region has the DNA TGTGCCAGCAGCCCGGGGGACAGGGGGTCGAGGGAGCAGTTCTTC. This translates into CASSPGDRGSREQFF.

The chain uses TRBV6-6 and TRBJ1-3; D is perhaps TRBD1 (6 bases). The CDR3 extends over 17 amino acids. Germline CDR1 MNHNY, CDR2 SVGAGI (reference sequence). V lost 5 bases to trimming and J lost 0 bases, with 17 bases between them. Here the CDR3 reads CASSLYQGFPSGNTIYF. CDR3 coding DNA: TGTGCCAGCAGTCTGTATCAGGGGTTTCCCTCTGGAAACACCATATATTTT.

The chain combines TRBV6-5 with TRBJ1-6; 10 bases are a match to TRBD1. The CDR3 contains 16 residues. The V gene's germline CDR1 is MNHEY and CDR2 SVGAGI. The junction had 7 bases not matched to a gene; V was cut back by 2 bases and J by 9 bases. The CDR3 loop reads CASSYRQGAPGSPLHF. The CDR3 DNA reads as TGTGCCAGCAGTTACCGACAGGGGGCGCCCGGTTCACCCCTCCACTTT.

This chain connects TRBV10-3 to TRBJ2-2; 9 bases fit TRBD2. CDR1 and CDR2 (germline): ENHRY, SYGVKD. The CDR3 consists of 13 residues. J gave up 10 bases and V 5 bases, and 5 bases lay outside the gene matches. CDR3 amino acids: CAISPIAGEELFF. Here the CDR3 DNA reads TGTGCCATCAGTCCTATAGCGGGGGAGGAGCTGTTTTTT.